This is a list of T cell receptor beta chains from one sample in a study of human T cells and chemical hapten exposure. One entry per CDR3 protein, called by TCRdb with MiXCR from the RACE reads. The table shows 380,000 or so distinct CDR3 sequences, with 4.8% occurring only once. The sequencing here drew on whole blood, taken in connection with sensitization to the hapten diphenylcyclopropenone (DPC). The receptors come from a woman between 45 and 60 years old with alopecia areata. Some clones in this sample may be carry-over from other donors' samples. Both conserved end residues are part of each CDR3. The order of the fields is D gene, V gene, J gene, clone size, CDR3 DNA, CDR3 protein. D genes are given only for firm matches. Only some rows state a clone size, as once, few, many or a class for expanded clones.

.	TRBV29-1	TRBJ2-5	few	TGCAGCGTTGAATCCCCGGCCCAGTACTTC	CSVESPAQYF
.	TRBV30	TRBJ2-3	.	TGTGCCTGGAGTCGGGTTTCCACAGATACGCAGTATTTT	CAWSRVSTDTQYF
.	TRBV7-2	TRBJ1-1	many	TGTGCCAGCAGCGCCCGACAGGAGCAATTCTTT	CASSARQEQFF
.	TRBV20-1	TRBJ2-7	few	TGCAGTGCTAGAAAGGACCCAGGACTCTACGAGCAGTACTTC	CSARKDPGLYEQYF
.	TRBV29-1	TRBJ2-1	many	TGCAGCGTTGAAGACCCGGGACGGGAGTCCTACAATGAGCAGTTCTTC	CSVEDPGRESYNEQFF
.	TRBV6-5	TRBJ2-3	many	TGTGCCAGCAGTTACTCGGCAGGGTTATACACAGATACGCAGTATTTT	CASSYSAGLYTDTQYF
.	TRBV7-2	TRBJ2-1	few	TGTGCCAGCGATCAAGCCCCATCATACAAGGATGAGCAGTTCTTC	CASDQAPSYKDEQFF
.	TRBV20-1	TRBJ2-7	many	TGCAGTGCTAGAGATGGGCTACTGGCCAAGGCCGAGCAGTACTTC	CSARDGLLAKAEQYF
.	TRBV30	TRBJ2-1	many	TGTGCCTGGAGTGAAACCAACTCCTACAATGAGCAGTTCTTC	CAWSETNSYNEQFF
.	TRBV5-5	TRBJ1-1	.	TGTGCCAGCAGCACCTCTGACAGGACGGACACTGAAGCTTTCTTT	CASSTSDRTDTEAFF
TRBD1	TRBV10-1	TRBJ2-1	few	TGCGCCAGCAGAAGGACAGGGGCAGGGAATGAGCAGTTCTTC	CASRRTGAGNEQFF
.	TRBV29-1	TRBJ2-3	few	TGCAGCGTCGTTCCGGCAGGGGTTAGCACAGATACGCAGTATTTT	CSVVPAGVSTDTQYF
TRBD1	TRBV5-1	TRBJ2-7	many	TGCGCCAGCAGCTTGGGAGGGACAGCGACCTACGAGCAGTACTTC	CASSLGGTATYEQYF
.	TRBV9	TRBJ1-4	.	TGTGCCAGCAGCGGGGGTTGGCGAAACGAAAAACTGTTTTTT	CASSGGWRNEKLFF
.	TRBV4-3	TRBJ2-2	few	TGCGCCAGCAGCCAAGACCCAACGGCCGCCCCCGGCGGGGAGCTGTTTTTT	CASSQDPTAAPGGELFF
.	TRBV24-1	TRBJ2-7	many	TGTGCCACCAGTGATTGGGACATCTCTTGGGGCCCCTACGAGCAGTACTTC	CATSDWDISWGPYEQYF
.	TRBV7-9	TRBJ2-1	many	TGTGCCAGCAGCTTAGGGGACCTCTACAATGAGCAGTTCTTC	CASSLGDLYNEQFF
.	TRBV15	TRBJ1-4	many	TGTGCCACCAGCAGAAGTAATGAAAAACTGTTTTTT	CATSRSNEKLFF
.	TRBV28	TRBJ2-7	.	TGTGCCAGCAGTACCCCCGGCGGGTACTACGAGCAGTACTTC	CASSTPGGYYEQYF
TRBD1	TRBV7-2	TRBJ1-1	many	TGTGCCAGCAGCCCTATCGGACAGGGAGGGATCGCTGAAGCTTTCTTT	CASSPIGQGGIAEAFF
.	TRBV9	TRBJ1-1	many	TGTGCCAGCAGCCCGGGATGGATGGAGGGCACTGAAGCTTTCTTT	CASSPGWMEGTEAFF
.	TRBV5-1	TRBJ1-4	many	TGCGCCAGCAGCAGGACGATTACAACTAATGAAAAACTGTTTTTT	CASSRTITTNEKLFF
.	TRBV18	TRBJ2-3	many	TGTGCCAGCTCACCGGAAAATCTCCTTCCCGGGACAACAGATACGCAGTATTTT	CASSPENLLPGTTDTQYF
TRBD2	TRBV5-1	TRBJ2-1	.	TGCGCCAGCAGCTTGAATCAAGCGGGAGGTGAGCAGTTCTTC	CASSLNQAGGEQFF
TRBD2	TRBV5-1	TRBJ2-1	.	TGCGCCAGCAGCTCTCGACTAGCCGCTGGGGATGAGCAGTTCTTC	CASSSRLAAGDEQFF
TRBD1	TRBV6-6	TRBJ1-6	.	TGTGCCAGCAGTTACTCCCCACAGGGGAAGATGCCACCCCTCCACTTT	CASSYSPQGKMPPLHF
TRBD2	TRBV12-3/TRBV12-4	TRBJ2-7	many	TGTGCCAGCAGTCCGACGGGACTAGCGGGGGCCCTCTACGAGCAGTACTTC	CASSPTGLAGALYEQYF
.	TRBV2	TRBJ2-2	.	TGTGCCAGCAGACCCCGGGACACCTACACCGGGGAGCTGTTTTTT	CASRPRDTYTGELFF
TRBD2	TRBV4-2	TRBJ2-7	.	TGTGCCAGCAGCCACCTTCGAACGACCGGGGGGAGATACGAGCAGTACTTC	CASSHLRTTGGRYEQYF
TRBD1	TRBV27	TRBJ2-1	.	TGTGCCAGCAGTCTCCGGGACAGGACGTACAATGAGCAGTTCTTC	CASSLRDRTYNEQFF
TRBD2	TRBV30	TRBJ2-7	many	TGTGCCTGGAGTATCCCGCCGGGACTAGTGAACGAGCAGTACTTC	CAWSIPPGLVNEQYF